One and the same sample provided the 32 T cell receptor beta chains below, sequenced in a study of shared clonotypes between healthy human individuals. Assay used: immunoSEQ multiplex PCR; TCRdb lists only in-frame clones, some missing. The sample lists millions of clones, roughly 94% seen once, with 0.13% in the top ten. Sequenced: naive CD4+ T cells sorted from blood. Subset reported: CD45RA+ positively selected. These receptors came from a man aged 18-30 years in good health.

The CDR3 reads CASSFAGTSGTDTQYF. CDR3 in DNA: TGCGCCAGCAGCTTTGCCGGGACTAGCGGAACAGATACGCAGTATTTT. The rearrangement links TRBV5-1 to TRBJ2-3; 11 bases line up with TRBD2. V lost 2 bases and J lost 3; bases outside the gene matches: 5. The V gene's germline CDR1 is SGHRS and CDR2 YFSETQ. This CDR3 has 16 amino acids.

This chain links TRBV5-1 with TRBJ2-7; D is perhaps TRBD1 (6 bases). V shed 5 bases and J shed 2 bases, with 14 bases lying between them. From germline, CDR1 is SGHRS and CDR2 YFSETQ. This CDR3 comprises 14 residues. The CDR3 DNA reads TGCGCCAGCAGGGGGGCAGGGTCCGCCTACGAGCAGTACTTC. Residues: CASRGAGSAYEQYF.

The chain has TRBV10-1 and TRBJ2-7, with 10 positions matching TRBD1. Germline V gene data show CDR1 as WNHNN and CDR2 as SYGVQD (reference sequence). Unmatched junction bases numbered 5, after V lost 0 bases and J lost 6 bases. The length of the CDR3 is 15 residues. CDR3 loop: CASSESIGTGVEQYF. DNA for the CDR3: TGCGCCAGCAGTGAGTCGATAGGGACAGGGGTCGAGCAGTACTTC.

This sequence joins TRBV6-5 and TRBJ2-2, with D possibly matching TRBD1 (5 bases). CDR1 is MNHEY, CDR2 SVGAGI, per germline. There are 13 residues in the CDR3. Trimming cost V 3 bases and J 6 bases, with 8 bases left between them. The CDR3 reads CASSYDSSGELFF. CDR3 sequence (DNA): TGTGCCAGCAGTTATGACAGTTCCGGGGAGCTGTTTTTT.

CDR3 amino acids: CASGTGVFNTGELFF. The CDR3 DNA reads TGTGCCAGCGGGACAGGGGTTTTTAACACCGGGGAGCTGTTTTTT. J is TRBJ2-2 and V is TRBV2; 10 positions match TRBD1. CDR1 SNHLY and CDR2 FYNNEI come from the germline V gene. The CDR3 loop spans 15 amino acids. V trimming: 8 bases; J trimming: 2 bases; junction bases outside the gene matches: 5. Full variable domain (remainder filled in from reference TRBV2 and TRBJ2-2): EPEVTQTPSHQVTQMGQEVILRCVPISNHLYFYWYRQILGQKVEFLVSFYNNEISEKSEIFDDQFSVERPDGSNFTLKIRSTKLEDSAMYFCASGTGVFNTGELFFGEGSRLTVL.

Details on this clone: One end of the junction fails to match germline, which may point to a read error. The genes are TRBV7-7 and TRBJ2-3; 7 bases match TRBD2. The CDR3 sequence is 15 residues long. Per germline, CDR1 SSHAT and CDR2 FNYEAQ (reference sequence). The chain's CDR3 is CASSLGAGGTDTQYF. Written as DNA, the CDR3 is TGTGCTAGCAGCTTAGGCGCGGGGGGCACAGATACGCAGTATTTT. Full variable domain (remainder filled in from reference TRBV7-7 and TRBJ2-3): GAGVSQSPRYKVTKRGQDVTLRCDPISSHATLYWYQQALGQGPEFLTYFNYEAQPDKSGLPSDRFSAERPEGSISTLTIQRTEQRDSAMYRCASSLGAGGTDTQYFGPGTRLTVL.

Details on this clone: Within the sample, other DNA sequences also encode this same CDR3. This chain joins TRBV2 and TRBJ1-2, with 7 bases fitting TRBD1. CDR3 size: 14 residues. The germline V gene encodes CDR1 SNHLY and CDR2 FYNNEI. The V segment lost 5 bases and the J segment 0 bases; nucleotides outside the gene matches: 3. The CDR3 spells CASSLQGANYGYTF. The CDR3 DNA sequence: TGTGCCAGCAGTCTTCAGGGGGCTAACTATGGCTACACCTTC.

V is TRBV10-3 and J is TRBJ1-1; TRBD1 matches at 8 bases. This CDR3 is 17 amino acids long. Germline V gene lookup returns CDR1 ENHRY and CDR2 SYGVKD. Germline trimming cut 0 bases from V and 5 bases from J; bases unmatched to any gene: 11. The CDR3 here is CAISESKLNRGLTEAFF. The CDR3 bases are TGTGCCATCAGTGAGTCGAAGCTAAACAGGGGGTTAACTGAAGCTTTCTTT.

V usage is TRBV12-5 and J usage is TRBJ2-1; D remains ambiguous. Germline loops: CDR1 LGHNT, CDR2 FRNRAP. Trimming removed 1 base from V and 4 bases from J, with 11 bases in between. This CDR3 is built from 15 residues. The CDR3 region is CASGLGGVLYNEQFF. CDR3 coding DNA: TGTGCTAGTGGTTTGGGTGGGGTATTATACAATGAGCAGTTCTTC.

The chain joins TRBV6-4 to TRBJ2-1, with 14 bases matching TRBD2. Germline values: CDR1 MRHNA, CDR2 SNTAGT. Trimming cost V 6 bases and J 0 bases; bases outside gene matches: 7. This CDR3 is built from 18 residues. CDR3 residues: CASSGGLAGGSSYNEQFF. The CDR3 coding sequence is TGTGCCAGCAGCGGTGGACTAGCGGGGGGCTCCTCCTACAATGAGCAGTTCTTC.

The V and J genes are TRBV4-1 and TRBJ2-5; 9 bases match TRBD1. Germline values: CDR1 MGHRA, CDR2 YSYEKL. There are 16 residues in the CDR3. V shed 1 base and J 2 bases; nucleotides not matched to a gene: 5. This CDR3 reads CASSQGGTGYQETQYF. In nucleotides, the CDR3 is TGCGCCAGCAGCCAAGGCGGGACAGGGTATCAAGAGACCCAGTACTTC.

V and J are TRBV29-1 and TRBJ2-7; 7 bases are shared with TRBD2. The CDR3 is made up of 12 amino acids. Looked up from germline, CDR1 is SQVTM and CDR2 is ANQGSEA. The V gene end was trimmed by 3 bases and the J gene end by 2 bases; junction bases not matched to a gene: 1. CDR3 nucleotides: TGCAGCGTTGAGGGAGGGCCCTACGAGCAGTACTTC. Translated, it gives CSVEGGPYEQYF.

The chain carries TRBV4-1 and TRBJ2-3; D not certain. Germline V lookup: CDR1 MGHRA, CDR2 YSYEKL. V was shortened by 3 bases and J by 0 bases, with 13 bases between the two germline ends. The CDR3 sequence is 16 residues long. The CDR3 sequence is CASSQGSFTSTDTQYF. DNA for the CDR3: TGCGCCAGCAGCCAGGGCAGCTTCACTAGCACAGATACGCAGTATTTT.

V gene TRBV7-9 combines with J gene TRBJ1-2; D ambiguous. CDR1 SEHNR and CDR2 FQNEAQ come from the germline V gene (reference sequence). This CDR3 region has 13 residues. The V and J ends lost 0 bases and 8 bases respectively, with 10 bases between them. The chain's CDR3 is CASSLAGGVGYTF. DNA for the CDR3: TGTGCCAGCAGCTTAGCGGGCGGCGTAGGCTACACCTTC.

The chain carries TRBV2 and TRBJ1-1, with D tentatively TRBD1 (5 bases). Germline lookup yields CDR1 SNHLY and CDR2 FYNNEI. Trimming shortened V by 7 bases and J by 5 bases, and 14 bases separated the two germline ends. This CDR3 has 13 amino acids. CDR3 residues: CASTESGWTEAFF. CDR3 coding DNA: TGTGCCAGCACCGAATCAGGGTGGACTGAAGCTTTCTTT.

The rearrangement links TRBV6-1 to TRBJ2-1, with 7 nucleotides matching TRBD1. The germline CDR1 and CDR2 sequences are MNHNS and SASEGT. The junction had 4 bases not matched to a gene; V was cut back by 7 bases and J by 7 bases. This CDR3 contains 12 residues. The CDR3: CASKGQQNEQFF. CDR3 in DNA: TGTGCCAGCAAGGGACAGCAGAATGAGCAGTTCTTC.

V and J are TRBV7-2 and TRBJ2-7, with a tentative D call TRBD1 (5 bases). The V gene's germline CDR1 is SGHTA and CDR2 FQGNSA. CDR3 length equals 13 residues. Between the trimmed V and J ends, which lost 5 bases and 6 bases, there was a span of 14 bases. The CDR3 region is CASSPRARGEQYF. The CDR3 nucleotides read TGTGCCAGCAGCCCTCGGGCTAGGGGCGAGCAGTACTTC.

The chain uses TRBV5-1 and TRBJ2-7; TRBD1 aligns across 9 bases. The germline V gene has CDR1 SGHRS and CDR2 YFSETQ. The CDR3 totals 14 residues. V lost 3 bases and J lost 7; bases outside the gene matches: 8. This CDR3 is CASSSSTGGNEQYF. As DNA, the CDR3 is TGCGCCAGCAGCTCATCGACAGGGGGTAATGAGCAGTACTTC.

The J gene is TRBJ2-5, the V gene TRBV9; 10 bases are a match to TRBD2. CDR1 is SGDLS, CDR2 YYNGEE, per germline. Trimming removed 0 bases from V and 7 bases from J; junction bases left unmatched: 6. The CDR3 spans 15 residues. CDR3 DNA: TGTGCCAGCAGCGTAGCTAGCGGGGGAGGCGCGACCCAGTACTTC. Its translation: CASSVASGGGATQYF.

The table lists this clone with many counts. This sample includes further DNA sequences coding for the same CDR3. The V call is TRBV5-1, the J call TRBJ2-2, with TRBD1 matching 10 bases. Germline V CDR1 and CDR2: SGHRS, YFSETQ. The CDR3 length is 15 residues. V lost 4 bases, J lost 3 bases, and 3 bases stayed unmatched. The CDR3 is CASSTGTGDTGELFF. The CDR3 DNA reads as TGCGCCAGCAGCACAGGGACAGGGGACACCGGGGAGCTGTTTTTT. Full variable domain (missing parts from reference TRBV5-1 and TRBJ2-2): KAGVTQTPRYLIKTRGQQVTLSCSPISGHRSVSWYQQTPGQGLQFLFEYFSETQRNKGNFPGRFSGRQFSNSRSEMNVSTLELGDSALYLCASSTGTGDTGELFFGEGSRLTVL.

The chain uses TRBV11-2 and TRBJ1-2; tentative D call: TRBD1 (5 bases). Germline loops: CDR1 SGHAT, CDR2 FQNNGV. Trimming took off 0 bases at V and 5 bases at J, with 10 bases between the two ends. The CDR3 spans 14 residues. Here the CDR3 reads CASSLDPGPYGYTF. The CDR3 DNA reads TGTGCCAGCAGCTTAGATCCAGGGCCGTATGGCTACACCTTC.

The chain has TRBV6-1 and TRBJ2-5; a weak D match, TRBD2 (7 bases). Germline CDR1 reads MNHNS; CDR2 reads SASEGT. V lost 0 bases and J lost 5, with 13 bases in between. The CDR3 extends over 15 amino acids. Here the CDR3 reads CASSEARGLRETQYF. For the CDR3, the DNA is TGTGCCAGCAGTGAAGCGCGGGGGCTCCGGGAGACCCAGTACTTC.

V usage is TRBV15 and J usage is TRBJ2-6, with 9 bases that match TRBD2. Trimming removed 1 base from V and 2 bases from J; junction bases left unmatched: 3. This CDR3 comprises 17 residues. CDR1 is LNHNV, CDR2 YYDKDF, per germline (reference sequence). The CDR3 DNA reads TGTGCCACCAGCAGAGCTAGCGGGGCTCCTGGGGCCAACGTCCTGACTTTC. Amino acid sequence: CATSRASGAPGANVLTF.

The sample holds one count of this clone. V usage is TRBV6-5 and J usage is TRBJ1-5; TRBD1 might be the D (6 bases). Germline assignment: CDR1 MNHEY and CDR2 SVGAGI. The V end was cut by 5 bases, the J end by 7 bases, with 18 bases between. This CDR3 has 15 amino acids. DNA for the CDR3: TGTGCCAGCAGTCCAACCTCAGGGGCCGAACAGCCCCAGCATTTT. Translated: CASSPTSGAEQPQHF.

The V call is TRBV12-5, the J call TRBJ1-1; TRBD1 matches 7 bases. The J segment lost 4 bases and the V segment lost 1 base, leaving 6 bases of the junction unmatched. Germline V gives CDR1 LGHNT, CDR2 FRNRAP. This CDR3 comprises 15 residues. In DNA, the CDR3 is TGTGCTAGTGGTTTGGGCAGGGGGTCGAGCACTGAAGCTTTCTTT. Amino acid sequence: CASGLGRGSSTEAFF.

For the CDR3, the DNA is TGCAGTGCTAGAGATTTTCCTGAGCAGTTCTTC. It is translated as CSARDFPEQFF. The J gene is TRBJ2-1, the V gene TRBV20-1; D not certain. Germline CDR1 DFQATT, CDR2 SNEGSKA (reference sequence). The CDR3 has 11 amino acids. V lost 0 bases to trimming and J lost 9 bases, with 6 bases between them.

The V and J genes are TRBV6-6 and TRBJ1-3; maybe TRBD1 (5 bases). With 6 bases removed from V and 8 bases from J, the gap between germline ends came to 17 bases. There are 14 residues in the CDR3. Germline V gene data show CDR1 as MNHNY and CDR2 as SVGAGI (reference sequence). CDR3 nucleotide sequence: TGTGCCAGCAGACCCCCCGGGGCTGCGGACACCATATATTTT. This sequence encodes CASRPPGAADTIYF.

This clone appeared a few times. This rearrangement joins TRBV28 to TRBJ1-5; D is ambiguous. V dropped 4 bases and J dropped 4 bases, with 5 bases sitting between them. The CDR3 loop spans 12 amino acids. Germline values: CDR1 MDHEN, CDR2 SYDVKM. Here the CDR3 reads CASSYTNQPQHF. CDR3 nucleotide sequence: TGTGCCAGCAGTTACACGAATCAGCCCCAGCATTTT.

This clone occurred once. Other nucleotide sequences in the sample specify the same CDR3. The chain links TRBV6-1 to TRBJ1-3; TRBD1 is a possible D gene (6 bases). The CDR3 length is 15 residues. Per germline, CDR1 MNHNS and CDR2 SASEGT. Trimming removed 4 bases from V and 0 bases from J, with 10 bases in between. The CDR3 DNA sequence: TGTGCCAGCAGTGCGGACAGTAGCTCTGGAAACACCATATATTTT. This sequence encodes CASSADSSSGNTIYF.

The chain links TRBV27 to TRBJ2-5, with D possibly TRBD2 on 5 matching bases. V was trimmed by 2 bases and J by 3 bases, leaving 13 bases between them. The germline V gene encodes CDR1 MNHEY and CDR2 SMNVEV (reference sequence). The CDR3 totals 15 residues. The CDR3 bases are TGTGCCAGCAGTTTAGCGGGCCTCCGCGAAGAGACCCAGTACTTC. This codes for CASSLAGLREETQYF.

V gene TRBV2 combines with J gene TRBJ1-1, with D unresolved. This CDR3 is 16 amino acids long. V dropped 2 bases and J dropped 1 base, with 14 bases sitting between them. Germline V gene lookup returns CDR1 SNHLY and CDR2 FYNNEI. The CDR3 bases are TGTGCCAGCAGTGAATCCGGTGGGTACCGGAACACTGAAGCTTTCTTT. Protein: CASSESGGYRNTEAFF.

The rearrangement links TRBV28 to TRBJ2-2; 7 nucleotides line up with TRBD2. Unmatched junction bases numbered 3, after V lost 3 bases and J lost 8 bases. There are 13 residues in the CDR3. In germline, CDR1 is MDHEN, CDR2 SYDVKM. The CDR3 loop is CASSLGRGGELFF. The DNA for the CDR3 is TGTGCCAGCAGTTTGGGGAGGGGAGGGGAGCTGTTTTTT.